This entry lists 23 T cell receptor beta chains sequenced from one sample in a study of T-cell reconstitution after alpha-beta-depleted transplantation in children (dated by TCRdb to 2016 to 2017). According to the study, the label for this sample's treatment or condition signals: allogeneic hematopoietic cell transplantation with graft depleted of TCRalphabeta T cells and CD19 B cells. The library was made by PCR. Sequencing used an Illumina HiSeq 2500. TCR library preparation used molecular barcoding, with unique molecular identifiers applied to normalize quantification of the TCRbeta repertoire. TCRdb reprocessed the public reads (quality trimming at Q25 with fastp, clone calling with MiXCR) and kept in-frame beta chains. Every distinct CDR3 protein forms one entry, paired with its most common genes and DNA. The sample yields some 600,000 distinct CDR3 sequences; 10% to 15% were counted once. Over 2% of the sample comes from the top ten.

This sample comprised PBMCs, mostly from graft donor cells, obtained 360 days after TCRalphabeta/CD19-depleted stem cell transplant. All receptors derive from a male patient under 18 who had a stem cell transplant for acute myeloid leukemia, so the T cells may come from the graft donor.

This clonotype was detected only a few times. This rearrangement joins TRBV18 to TRBJ2-7; perhaps TRBD2 as D (8 bases). Germline loops: CDR1 KGHSH, CDR2 LQKENI. V was trimmed by 4 bases and J by 4 bases, leaving 20 bases between them. CDR3 length: 16 amino acids. The CDR3 DNA sequence: TGTGCCAGCTCACAATTAGCGGGACAGAGTGGGTACGAGCAGTACTTC. Its protein is CASSQLAGQSGYEQYF.

This clonotype turned up a few times. V gene TRBV7-9 combines with J gene TRBJ1-2; unclear D gene. V was pared by 4 bases and J by 7 bases, with 13 bases between. There are 13 residues in the CDR3. The germline V gene encodes CDR1 SEHNR and CDR2 FQNEAQ (reference sequence). CDR3 in amino acids: CASSSSRLGGYTF. The CDR3 DNA reads TGTGCCAGCAGCTCCTCGCGGCTGGGTGGCTACACCTTC.

This clonotype was detected only a few times. This chain links TRBV6-5 with TRBJ2-1; 7 bases match TRBD2. Trimming at V came to 1 base and at J to 8 bases, leaving 11 bases not matched to a gene. Germline V gene data show CDR1 as MNHEY and CDR2 as SVGAGI. The CDR3 has 16 amino acids. CDR3: CASSYLAGAAGDEQFF. CDR3 nucleotides: TGTGCCAGCAGTTACTTGGCGGGAGCCGCCGGGGATGAGCAGTTCTTC.

This clonotype was detected a few times. The chain employs TRBV18 and TRBJ2-1; 9 bases fit TRBD2. Germline V lookup: CDR1 KGHSH, CDR2 LQKENI. With V trimmed by 1 base and J by 4 bases, 11 bases remained unmatched. CDR3 length: 18 residues. The CDR3 DNA sequence: TGTGCCAGCTCACCACGCAGCTCGGCTAGCGGGACTTACAATGAGCAGTTCTTC. It yields the protein CASSPRSSASGTYNEQFF.

This clonotype was detected ten times or more. The V and J genes are TRBV5-1 and TRBJ2-1; 7 bases agree with TRBD1. CDR1 and CDR2 from the germline V gene are SGHRS and YFSETQ. Germline trimming cut 7 bases from V and 5 bases from J; bases unmatched to any gene: 3. This CDR3 has 12 residues. This CDR3 is CASCQGDNEQFF. CDR3 coding DNA: TGCGCCAGCTGTCAGGGGGACAATGAGCAGTTCTTC. The complete variable domain, with remaining parts taken from reference TRBV5-1 and TRBJ2-1, reads KAGVTQTPRYLIKTRGQQVTLSCSPISGHRSVSWYQQTPGQGLQFLFEYFSETQRNKGNFPGRFSGRQFSNSRSEMNVSTLELGDSALYLCASCQGDNEQFFGPGTRLTVL.

This clonotype was observed a few times. The chain links TRBV29-1 to TRBJ2-1, with 7 positions matching TRBD2. This CDR3 comprises 13 residues. The V and J ends lost 6 bases and 9 bases, in that order; junction bases with no gene match: 11. Germline V gives CDR1 SQVTM, CDR2 ANQGSEA. CDR3 DNA: TGCAGCGTCGCCCAAACGTCTAGCGGTGAGCAGTTCTTC. Amino acid sequence: CSVAQTSSGEQFF.

The chain has TRBV29-1 and TRBJ1-2, with D unclear. The length of the CDR3 is 8 residues. Looked up from germline, CDR1 is SQVTM and CDR2 is ANQGSEA. The ends were cut back, 7 bases at V and 8 bases at J, with 5 bases in the middle. The CDR3 reads CSAVGYTF. CDR3 coding DNA: TGCAGCGCGGTAGGCTACACCTTC.

V gene TRBV9 combines with J gene TRBJ2-3, with D unresolved. CDR1 is SGDLS, CDR2 YYNGEE, per germline. Trimming took off 4 bases at V and 5 bases at J, with 11 bases between the two ends. CDR3 size: 13 residues. Here the CDR3 DNA reads TGTGCCAGCAGCCCAGCCGAGGAAGATACGCAGTATTTT. It codes for CASSPAEEDTQYF.

Many counts were recorded for this clonotype. The chain uses TRBV20-1 and TRBJ2-1; possibly TRBD1 for D (6 bases). In germline, CDR1 is DFQATT, CDR2 SNEGSKA (reference sequence). Trimming stripped 1 base from V and 10 bases from J, with 8 bases between. The CDR3 length is 11 residues. The CDR3 is CSARGDTEQFF. The CDR3 DNA sequence: TGCAGTGCTAGAGGGGACACGGAGCAGTTCTTC.

This clonotype has only a few counts. The chain has TRBV9 and TRBJ2-7; 7 nucleotides line up with TRBD2. With V trimmed by 3 bases and J by 1 base, 7 bases remained unmatched. CDR3 length: 15 residues. Germline V gene lookup returns CDR1 SGDLS and CDR2 YYNGEE. For the CDR3, the DNA is TGTGCCAGCAGCGATCCGGGGGAGGGGTCCTACGAGCAGTACTTC. Its protein is CASSDPGEGSYEQYF.

This clonotype was detected many times. The rearrangement links TRBV20-1 to TRBJ2-7; TRBD1 is a possible D gene (5 bases). CDR1 is DFQATT, CDR2 SNEGSKA, per germline (reference sequence). V gave up 3 bases and J gave up 1 base, with 13 bases separating them. CDR3 length equals 14 residues. CDR3 nucleotide sequence: TGCAGTGCTAGCGGGCAGGGAAGGTCCTACGAGCAGTACTTC. This gives the protein CSASGQGRSYEQYF.

This clonotype occurred many times. The chain combines TRBV12-3 or TRBV12-4 with TRBJ2-3, with 10 bases matching TRBD1. Trimming cost V 6 bases and J 3 bases; bases outside gene matches: 6. CDR3 length equals 15 residues. CDR3 amino acids: CASSRDRGLTDTQYF. The CDR3 DNA reads as TGTGCCAGCAGCCGGGACAGGGGATTAACAGATACGCAGTATTTT.

This clonotype has ten or more counts. The chain uses TRBV10-3 and TRBJ2-3; 7 nucleotides agree with TRBD2. Per the germline V gene, CDR1 is ENHRY and CDR2 is SYGVKD. This CDR3 contains 17 residues. The ends lost 3 bases at V and 4 bases at J; junction bases unmatched: 13. Here the CDR3 DNA reads TGTGCCATCAGTGATTTATTGAGGGGCGGGAGTGCAGATACGCAGTATTTT. Its protein product is CAISDLLRGGSADTQYF.

This rearrangement joins TRBV12-3 or TRBV12-4 to TRBJ1-2; D is undetermined. Between the trimmed V and J ends, which lost 7 bases and 6 bases, there was a span of 15 bases. This CDR3 has 13 residues. CDR3 residues: CASTLNPTNGYTF. The CDR3, as DNA: TGTGCCAGCACCCTGAACCCGACGAATGGCTACACCTTC.

V is TRBV7-9 and J is TRBJ2-7; 10 bases match TRBD2. With 4 bases clipped from V and 1 base from J, the junction kept 7 bases outside the gene matches. CDR1 and CDR2 (germline): SEHNR, FQNEAQ (reference sequence). The CDR3 has 16 amino acids. The CDR3 DNA is TGTGCCAGCAGCTCTCGCCTAGCGGGGGTTTCCTACGAGCAGTACTTC. It translates to CASSSRLAGVSYEQYF.

The chain couples TRBV6-2 or TRBV6-3 to TRBJ2-7, with a possible D match to TRBD1 (6 bases). The V and J ends lost 3 bases and 5 bases respectively, with 20 bases between them. CDR1 and CDR2 (germline): MNHEY, SVGEGT. CDR3 length equals 16 residues. The DNA of the CDR3 is TGTGCCAGCAGTTATGGGGCCGGGACCGGGACAAACGAGCAGTACTTC. Its protein product is CASSYGAGTGTNEQYF.

This clonotype has a count of ten or more. This chain links TRBV7-9 with TRBJ1-1; D remains ambiguous. Germline assignment: CDR1 SEHNR and CDR2 FQNEAQ (reference sequence). Trimming removed 2 bases from V and 1 base from J, with 8 bases in between. This CDR3 has 14 residues. The CDR3 loop reads CASSLLWGNTEAFF. The CDR3 DNA reads as TGTGCCAGCAGCTTACTTTGGGGGAACACTGAAGCTTTCTTT.

This clonotype was counted between two and nine times. This rearrangement joins TRBV7-2 to TRBJ1-4, with D unclear. The CDR3 is made up of 17 amino acids. Germline V gene sequence: CDR1 SGHTA, CDR2 FQGNSA. Trimming shortened V by 1 base and J by 0 bases, and 12 bases separated the two germline ends. Here the CDR3 DNA reads TGTGCCAGCAGCTTAGGGCTGCACCGAGCAACTAATGAAAAACTGTTTTTT. It yields the protein CASSLGLHRATNEKLFF.

There are a few counts of this clonotype. The J gene is TRBJ2-2, the V gene TRBV27, with 8 bases matching TRBD2. Germline V gene lookup returns CDR1 MNHEY and CDR2 SMNVEV (reference sequence). V trimming: 2 bases; J trimming: 3 bases; junction bases outside the gene matches: 5. The CDR3 sequence is 16 residues long. The CDR3 DNA follows: TGTGCCAGCAGTTTAATTCCAGCGGGAGACACCGGGGAGCTGTTTTTT. The encoded protein is CASSLIPAGDTGELFF.

This clonotype was seen at least ten times. This rearrangement joins TRBV28 to TRBJ1-5, with D uncertain. The CDR3 runs 17 residues. The V gene lost 3 bases and the J gene lost 0 bases, with 15 bases spanning the gap. In germline, CDR1 is MDHEN, CDR2 SYDVKM. CDR3 DNA: TGTGCCAGCAGTTTCCCGTGGGGATCTTATAGCAATCAGCCCCAGCATTTT. Encoded protein: CASSFPWGSYSNQPQHF.

The rearrangement uses TRBV18 and TRBJ2-4; 9 positions agree with TRBD1. V shed 3 bases, J shed 5 bases, and the junction held 11 bases outside the gene matches. Germline lookup yields CDR1 KGHSH and CDR2 LQKENI. This CDR3 has 17 residues. CDR3 in DNA: TGTGCCAGCTCACCCCGGGACAGGGACAGGGTAGAAAACATTCAGTACTTC. Translating it yields CASSPRDRDRVENIQYF. The variable domain in full, completed from reference TRBV18 and TRBJ2-4, reads NAGVMQNPRHLVRRRGQEARLRCSPMKGHSHVYWYRQLPEEGLKFMVYLQKENIIDESGMPKERFSAEFPKEGPSILRIQQVVRGDSAAYFCASSPRDRDRVENIQYFGAGTRLSVL.

The chain has TRBV5-6 and TRBJ1-2; TRBD1 is a possible D gene (5 bases). Germline-derived CDR1 and CDR2 are SGHDT and YYEEEE. V was clipped by 4 bases and J by 4 bases, with 14 bases between them. This CDR3 region has 14 residues. This chain's CDR3 is CASSRPGGLYGYTF. The CDR3 coding sequence is TGTGCCAGCAGCCGACCCGGGGGACTCTATGGCTACACCTTC.

A few counts support this clonotype. CDR3 loop: CASSTRTVADTEAFF. The CDR3 DNA follows: TGCGCCAGCAGCACCCGGACGGTAGCGGACACTGAAGCTTTCTTT. The chain uses TRBV5-1 and TRBJ1-1, with no clear D. Germline V gene sequence: CDR1 SGHRS, CDR2 YFSETQ. The V end lost 4 bases, the J end lost 3 bases, and 16 bases lay between the germline ends. This CDR3 has 15 amino acids. Supplemented by reference TRBV5-1 and TRBJ1-1, the full variable domain reads KAGVTQTPRYLIKTRGQQVTLSCSPISGHRSVSWYQQTPGQGLQFLFEYFSETQRNKGNFPGRFSGRQFSNSRSEMNVSTLELGDSALYLCASSTRTVADTEAFFGQGTRLTVV.